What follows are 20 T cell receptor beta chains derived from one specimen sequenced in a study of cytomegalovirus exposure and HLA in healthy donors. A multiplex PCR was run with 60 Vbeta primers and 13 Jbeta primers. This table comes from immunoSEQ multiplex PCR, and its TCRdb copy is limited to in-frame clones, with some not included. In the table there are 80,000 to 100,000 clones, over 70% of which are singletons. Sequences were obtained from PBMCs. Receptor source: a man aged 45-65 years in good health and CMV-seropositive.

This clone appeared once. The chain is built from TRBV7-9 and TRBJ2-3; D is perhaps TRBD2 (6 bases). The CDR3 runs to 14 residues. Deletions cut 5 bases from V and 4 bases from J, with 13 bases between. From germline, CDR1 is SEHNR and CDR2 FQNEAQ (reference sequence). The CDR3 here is CASSLGGTPDTQYF. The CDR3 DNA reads TGTGCCAGCAGCCTCGGGGGTACCCCAGATACGCAGTATTTT.

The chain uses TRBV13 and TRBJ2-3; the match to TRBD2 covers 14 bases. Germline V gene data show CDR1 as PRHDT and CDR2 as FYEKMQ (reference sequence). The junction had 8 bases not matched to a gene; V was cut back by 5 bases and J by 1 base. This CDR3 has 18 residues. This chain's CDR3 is CASSHRGLAGDRTDTQYF. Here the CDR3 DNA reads TGTGCCAGCAGCCACCGGGGACTAGCGGGGGACCGCACAGATACGCAGTATTTT.

The CDR3 DNA reads TGTGCCAGCAGCTGGGACAGGGAATCCTATGGCTACACCTTC. Protein: CASSWDRESYGYTF. The V call is TRBV7-9, the J call TRBJ1-2; TRBD1 agrees at 9 bases. Looked up from germline, CDR1 is SEHNR and CDR2 is FQNEAQ (reference sequence). With V trimmed by 4 bases and J by 4 bases, 4 bases remained unmatched. The CDR3 has 14 amino acids.

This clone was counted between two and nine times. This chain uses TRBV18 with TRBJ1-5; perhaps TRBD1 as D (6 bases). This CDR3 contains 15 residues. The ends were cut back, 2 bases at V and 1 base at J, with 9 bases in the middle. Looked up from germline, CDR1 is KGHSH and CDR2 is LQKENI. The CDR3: CASSPNQGSNQPQHF. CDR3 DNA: TGTGCCAGCTCACCAAATCAGGGGAGCAATCAGCCCCAGCATTTT.

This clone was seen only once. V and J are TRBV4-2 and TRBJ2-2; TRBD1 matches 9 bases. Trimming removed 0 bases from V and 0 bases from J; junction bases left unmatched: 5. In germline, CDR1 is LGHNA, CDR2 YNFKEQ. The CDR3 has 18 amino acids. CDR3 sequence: CASSQEQGATTNTGELFF. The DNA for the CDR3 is TGTGCCAGCAGCCAAGAACAGGGGGCTACGACGAACACCGGGGAGCTGTTTTTT.

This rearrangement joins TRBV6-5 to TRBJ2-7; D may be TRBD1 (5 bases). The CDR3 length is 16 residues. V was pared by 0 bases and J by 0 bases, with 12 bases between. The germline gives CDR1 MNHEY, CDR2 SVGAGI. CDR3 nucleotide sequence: TGTGCCAGCAGTTACTCGATTACAGGCGTCTCCTACGAGCAGTACTTC. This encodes CASSYSITGVSYEQYF.

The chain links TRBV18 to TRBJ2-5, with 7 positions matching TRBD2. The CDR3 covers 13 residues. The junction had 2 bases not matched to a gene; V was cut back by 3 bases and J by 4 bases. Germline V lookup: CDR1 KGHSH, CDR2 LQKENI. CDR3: CASSPGGVETQYF. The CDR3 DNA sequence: TGTGCCAGCTCACCGGGAGGGGTAGAGACCCAGTACTTC.

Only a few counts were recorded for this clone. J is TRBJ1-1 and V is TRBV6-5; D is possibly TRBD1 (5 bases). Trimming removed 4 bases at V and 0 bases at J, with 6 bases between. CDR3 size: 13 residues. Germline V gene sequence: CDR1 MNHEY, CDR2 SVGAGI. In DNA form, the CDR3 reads TGTGCCAGCAGTTTGACAGTGAACACTGAAGCTTTCTTT. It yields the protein CASSLTVNTEAFF.

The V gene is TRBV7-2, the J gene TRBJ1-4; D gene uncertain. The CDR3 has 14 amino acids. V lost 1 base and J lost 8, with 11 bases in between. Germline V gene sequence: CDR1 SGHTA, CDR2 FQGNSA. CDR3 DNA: TGTGCCAGCAGCTTAGATAGGTGGCGGGAAAAACTGTTTTTT. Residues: CASSLDRWREKLFF.

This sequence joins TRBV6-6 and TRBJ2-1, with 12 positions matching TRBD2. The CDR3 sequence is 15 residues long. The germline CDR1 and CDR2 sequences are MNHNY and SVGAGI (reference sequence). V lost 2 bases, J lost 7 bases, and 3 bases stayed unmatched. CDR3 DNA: TGTGCCAGCAGTTACCGGACTAGCGGGGAAAATGAGCAGTTCTTC. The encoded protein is CASSYRTSGENEQFF.

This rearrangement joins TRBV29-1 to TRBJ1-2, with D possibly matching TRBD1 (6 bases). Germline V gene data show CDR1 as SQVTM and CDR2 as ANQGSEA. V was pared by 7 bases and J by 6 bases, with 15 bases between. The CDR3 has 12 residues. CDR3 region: CSALPQGHGYTF. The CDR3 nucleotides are TGCAGCGCCTTACCACAGGGCCATGGCTACACCTTC.

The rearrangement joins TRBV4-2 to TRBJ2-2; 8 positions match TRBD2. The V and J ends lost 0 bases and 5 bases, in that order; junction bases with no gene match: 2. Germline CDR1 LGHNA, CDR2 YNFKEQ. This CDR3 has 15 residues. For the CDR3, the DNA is TGTGCCAGCAGCCAAGAACTAGCGGTGACCGGGGAGCTGTTTTTT. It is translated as CASSQELAVTGELFF.

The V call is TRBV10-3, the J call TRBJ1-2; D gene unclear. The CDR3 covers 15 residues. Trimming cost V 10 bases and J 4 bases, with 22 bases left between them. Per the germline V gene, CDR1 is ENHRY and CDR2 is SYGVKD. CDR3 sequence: CATQFEGIMGYGYTF. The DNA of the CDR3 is TGTGCCACCCAGTTTGAGGGAATCATGGGCTATGGCTACACCTTC.

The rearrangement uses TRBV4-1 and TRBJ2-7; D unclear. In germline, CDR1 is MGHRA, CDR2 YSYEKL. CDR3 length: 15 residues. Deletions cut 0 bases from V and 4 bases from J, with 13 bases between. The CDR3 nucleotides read TGCGCCAGCAGCCAAGAGGGCTGGATAGAATACGAGCAGTACTTC. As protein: CASSQEGWIEYEQYF.

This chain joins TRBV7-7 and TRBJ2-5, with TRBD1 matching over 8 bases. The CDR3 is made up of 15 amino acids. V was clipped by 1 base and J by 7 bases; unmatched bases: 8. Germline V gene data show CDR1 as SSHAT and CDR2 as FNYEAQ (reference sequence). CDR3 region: CASSLGTGLTRTQYF. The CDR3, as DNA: TGTGCCAGCAGCTTAGGGACAGGGTTAACTCGGACCCAGTACTTC.

The CDR3 DNA follows: TGTGCCAGCATTCCCACTAGCGGGGGGAGCGATACGCAGTATTTT. Translated: CASIPTSGGSDTQYF. This chain joins TRBV2 and TRBJ2-3; 12 positions match TRBD2. Germline assignment: CDR1 SNHLY and CDR2 FYNNEI. V lost 7 bases, J lost 6 bases, and 8 bases stayed unmatched. There are 15 residues in the CDR3.

The CDR3 bases are TGTGCCAGTAGCGTCAGCCAGGGGCGGGAGACCCAGTACTTC. This sequence encodes CASSVSQGRETQYF. The V and J genes are TRBV19 and TRBJ2-5; TRBD1 might be the D (6 bases). V was trimmed by 6 bases and J by 5 bases, leaving 16 bases between them. This CDR3 contains 14 residues. The germline gives CDR1 LNHDA, CDR2 SQIVND (reference sequence).

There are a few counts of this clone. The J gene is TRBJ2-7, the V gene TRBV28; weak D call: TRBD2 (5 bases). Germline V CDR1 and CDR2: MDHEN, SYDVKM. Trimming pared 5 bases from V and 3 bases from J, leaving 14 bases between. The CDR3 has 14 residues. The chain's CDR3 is CASSPRTEVYEQYF. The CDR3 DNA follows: TGTGCCAGCAGTCCCAGGACGGAGGTCTACGAGCAGTACTTC.

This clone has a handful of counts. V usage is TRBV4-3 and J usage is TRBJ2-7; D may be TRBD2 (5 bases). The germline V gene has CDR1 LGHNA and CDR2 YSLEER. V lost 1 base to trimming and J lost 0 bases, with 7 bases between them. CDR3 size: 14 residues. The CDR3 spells CASSQARGSYEQYF. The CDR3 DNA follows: TGCGCCAGCAGCCAAGCCCGGGGCTCCTACGAGCAGTACTTC.

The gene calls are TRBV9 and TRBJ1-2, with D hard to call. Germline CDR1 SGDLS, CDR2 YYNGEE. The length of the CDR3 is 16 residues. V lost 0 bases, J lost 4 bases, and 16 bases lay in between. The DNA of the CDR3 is TGTGCCAGCAGCGTAGCTACAAGTGGTGGGCTCTATGGCTACACCTTC. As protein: CASSVATSGGLYGYTF.